The next 8 T cell receptor beta chains were all read from a single sample in a study of T cell repertoires in cytomegalovirus infection. TCRdb re-derived calls from the reads in MiXCR, one entry per CDR3 protein. Of 150,000 to 200,000 distinct CDR3 sequences in the sample, about 30% were seen once. What was sequenced was PBMCs. These receptors were obtained from a human donor in good health (CMV status not recorded). Some clones in this sample may be carry-over from other donors' samples.

The chain has TRBV6-5 and TRBJ1-1; D unclear. Deletions cut 5 bases from V and 10 bases from J, with 14 bases between. CDR3 size: 12 residues. Germline CDR1 is MNHEY and CDR2 is SVGAGI. In DNA, the CDR3 is TGTGCCAGCAGTGGTCGGATCGAAAGAGCTTTCTTT. Protein sequence: CASSGRIERAFF.

This clonotype was observed many times. This chain connects TRBV7-2 to TRBJ2-2; 7 nucleotides agree with TRBD2. This CDR3 contains 15 residues. Germline V gene lookup returns CDR1 SGHTA and CDR2 FQGNSA. The junction had 5 bases not matched to a gene; V was cut back by 5 bases and J by 2 bases. CDR3 protein: CASSPAGLNTGELFF. Here the CDR3 DNA reads TGTGCCAGCAGCCCGGCGGGACTAAACACCGGGGAGCTGTTTTTT. Together with reference TRBV7-2 and TRBJ2-2, the CDR3 gives the full variable domain: GAGVSQSPSNKVTEKGKDVELRCDPISGHTALYWYRQSLGQGLEFLIYFQGNSAPDKSGLPSDRFSAERTGGSVSTLTIQRTQQEDSAVYLCASSPAGLNTGELFFGEGSRLTVL.

This clonotype has just a few counts. The gene calls are TRBV7-2 and TRBJ2-5; D might be TRBD2 (7 bases). Germline-derived CDR1 and CDR2 are SGHTA and FQGNSA. The CDR3 loop spans 14 amino acids. The germline V and J ends were trimmed by 5 bases and 2 bases, with 12 bases remaining between them. CDR3 residues: CASSGEGGQETQYF. CDR3 sequence (DNA): TGTGCCAGCAGCGGGGAGGGGGGGCAAGAGACCCAGTACTTC.

V and J are TRBV7-2 and TRBJ2-1; D call uncertain. V was shortened by 5 bases and J by 6 bases, with 14 bases between the two germline ends. This CDR3 is built from 14 residues. Per the germline V gene, CDR1 is SGHTA and CDR2 is FQGNSA. This CDR3 reads CASSAHPPANEQFF. CDR3 DNA: TGTGCCAGCAGCGCCCACCCCCCGGCCAATGAGCAGTTCTTC.

The rearrangement uses TRBV9 and TRBJ2-3; 7 nucleotides match TRBD2. Germline V gene sequence: CDR1 SGDLS, CDR2 YYNGEE. J was trimmed by 4 bases and V by 4 bases; bases with no gene match: 6. CDR3 length: 14 residues. DNA of the CDR3: TGTGCCAGCAGCTTCACTAGCGACCCAGATACGCAGTATTTT. Its protein is CASSFTSDPDTQYF. The variable domain in full, with the rest retrieved from reference TRBV9 and TRBJ2-3, is DSGVTQTPKHLITATGQRVTLRCSPRSGDLSVYWYQQSLDQGLQFLIQYYNGEERAKGNILERFSAQQFPDLHSELNLSSLELGDSALYFCASSFTSDPDTQYFGPGTRLTVL.

This chain connects TRBV27 to TRBJ1-2; D not certain. CDR3 size: 13 residues. Trimming left V 7 bases short and J 2 bases short, with 11 bases between. Germline V gene lookup returns CDR1 MNHEY and CDR2 SMNVEV (reference sequence). The CDR3 is CASKLGENYGYTF. CDR3 DNA: TGTGCCAGCAAACTCGGGGAAAACTATGGCTACACCTTC.

This clonotype turned up a few times. V and J are TRBV27 and TRBJ2-3; D may be TRBD1 (6 bases). The CDR3 is 14 amino acids. CDR1 and CDR2 (germline): MNHEY, SMNVEV (reference sequence). The V and J ends lost 5 bases and 5 bases respectively, with 14 bases between them. The CDR3 DNA is TGTGCCAGCAGTAAAACCATCAGGGGAGATACGCAGTATTTT. Translating gives CASSKTIRGDTQYF.

The chain employs TRBV9 and TRBJ1-4; D gene ambiguous. Trimming took off 0 bases at V and 0 bases at J, with 12 bases between the two ends. CDR3 length equals 17 residues. The germline CDR1 and CDR2 sequences are SGDLS and YYNGEE. Here the CDR3 DNA reads TGTGCCAGCAGCGTAGGTTCAGAGAGAGCAACTAATGAAAAACTGTTTTTT. Translation gives CASSVGSERATNEKLFF.